This T cell receptor (beta chain) was recovered during a study of T cell repertoires in cytomegalovirus infection. Each CDR3 protein is one row after TCRdb ran MiXCR on the reads. Among around 450,000 distinct CDR3 sequences, under 40% were seen once, and the ten largest hold roughly an eighth. The specimen sequenced was PBMCs. The sequence was obtained from a human donor in good health (CMV status not recorded). Some clones in this sample may be carry-over from other donors' samples.

As DNA, the CDR3 is TGTGCCAGCAACCCGGGACAGGGGGCTGAAGCTTTCTTT. Its protein is CASNPGQGAEAFF. The chain couples TRBV19 to TRBJ1-1; TRBD1 matches at 11 bases. This CDR3 is built from 13 residues. V trimming: 9 bases; J trimming: 6 bases; junction bases outside the gene matches: 6. The germline gives CDR1 LNHDA, CDR2 SQIVND (reference sequence).